Listed below are T cell receptor beta chains from one sample, sequenced in a study of T cell responses to AZD1222 COVID-19 vaccine. Libraries were prepared by immunoSEQ multiplex PCR; TCRdb keeps only in-frame clonotypes and omits some of them. This repertoire shows 74,000 or so clones, roughly 80% found once; its top ten account for around 21%. The sequenced sample was peripheral blood, obtained on day 0 of AZD1222 vaccination. The receptors originated from an adult in good health. Each CDR3 is given with its conserved first and last residue. D genes are given only for firm matches. Clone size is not always given. Where it is, it says once, few, many or a class for expanded clones.

size	V	J	D	CDR3	DNA
once	TRBV18	TRBJ2-7	.	CASTVPGLPEQYF	TGTGCCAGCACCGTGCCGGGGTTGCCCGAGCAGTACTTC
few	TRBV11-2	TRBJ1-6	.	CASSLGVPFFNSPLHF	TGTGCCAGCAGCTTGGGGGTACCCTTCTTCAATTCACCCCTCCACTTT
.	TRBV4-3	TRBJ1-1	.	CASSQDWFFGVGSMNTEAFF	TGCGCCAGCAGCCAAGATTGGTTCTTTGGGGTAGGGTCAATGAACACTGAAGCTTTCTTT
few	TRBV10-1	TRBJ2-1	.	CASSENGNEQFF	TGCGCCAGCAGTGAAAACGGGAATGAGCAGTTCTTC
once	TRBV10-1	TRBJ2-7	.	CASSPGPPPYEQYF	TGCGCCAGCAGCCCGGGACCACCACCCTACGAGCAGTACTTC
.	TRBV6-2/TRBV6-3	TRBJ2-1	.	CASSRGNEQFF	TGTGCCAGCAGTCGCGGAAATGAGCAGTTCTTC
.	TRBV14	TRBJ2-1	.	CASSQGRGGQNEQFF	TGTGCCAGCAGCCAAGGGCGGGGTGGGCAAAATGAGCAGTTCTTC
.	TRBV3-1/TRBV3-2	TRBJ1-2	.	CASSQVGGPNYGYTF	TGTGCCAGCAGCCAAGTGGGGGGGCCTAACTATGGCTACACCTTC
.	TRBV6-2/TRBV6-3	TRBJ1-1	.	CASSYPGGHTEAFF	TGTGCCAGCAGTTACCCCGGGGGTCACACTGAAGCTTTCTTT
few	TRBV7-3	TRBJ2-7	.	CASSPTGRAYEQYF	TGTGCCAGCAGCCCCACGGGGCGTGCCTACGAGCAGTACTTC
.	TRBV18	TRBJ2-2	TRBD1	CASSPRTGGNGELFF	TGTGCCAGCTCACCTCGGACAGGGGGCAACGGGGAGCTGTTTTTT
.	TRBV11-1	TRBJ1-1	TRBD1	CASSPDRAGLGEAFF	TGTGCCAGCAGCCCCGACAGGGCTGGGCTGGGTGAAGCTTTCTTT
.	TRBV30	TRBJ1-6	.	CAWRGGEGPFNSPLHF	TGTGCCTGGAGGGGGGGTGAAGGGCCCTTTAATTCACCCCTCCACTTT
.	TRBV7-6	TRBJ1-4	.	CASSFINEKLFF	TGTGCCAGCAGCTTTATAAATGAAAAACTGTTTTTT
few	TRBV6-5	TRBJ1-2	TRBD1	CASRDRGAGYTF	TGTGCCAGCCGGGACAGGGGTGCTGGCTACACCTTC
once	TRBV28	TRBJ1-6	.	CASETSAGLAAPLHF	TGTGCCAGCGAAACATCAGCAGGTTTGGCGGCACCCCTCCACTTT
many	TRBV6-5	TRBJ1-3	.	CASEGAGNTIYF	TGTGCCAGCGAGGGGGCTGGAAACACCATATATTTT
.	TRBV28	TRBJ1-5	.	CASSLSILRSQHF	TGTGCCAGCAGTTTATCCATCTTAAGGTCCCAGCATTTT
once	TRBV27	TRBJ2-1	TRBD2	CASSPGLAGYNEQFF	TGTGCCAGCAGCCCGGGACTAGCGGGATACAATGAGCAGTTCTTC
.	TRBV28	TRBJ2-7	.	CASSSELDGYEQYF	TGTGCCAGCAGTAGCGAACTGGACGGTTACGAGCAGTACTTC
.	TRBV19	TRBJ1-1	.	CASSIVSKDTEAFF	TGTGCCAGTAGTATCGTTAGCAAGGACACTGAAGCTTTCTTT
.	TRBV30	TRBJ2-2	.	CAWSVGGHTGELFF	TGTGCCTGGAGTGTGGGGGGGCACACCGGGGAGCTGTTTTTT
.	TRBV7-3	TRBJ2-7	TRBD2	CASSLTSGDTYEQYF	TGTGCCAGCAGCTTAACTAGCGGGGACACCTACGAGCAGTACTTC
few	TRBV7-9	TRBJ1-1	TRBD1	CASSQTGGGEAFF	TGTGCCAGCAGCCAAACAGGGGGCGGTGAAGCTTTCTTT
.	TRBV3-1/TRBV3-2	TRBJ1-6	TRBD1	CASSQVGSLIGQGNSPLHF	TGTGCCAGCAGCCAAGTTGGGTCCTTAATCGGACAGGGGAATTCACCCCTCCACTTT
once	TRBV7-9	TRBJ1-2	.	CASSFDFSYGYTF	TGTGCCAGCAGTTTCGACTTTTCCTATGGCTACACCTTC
.	TRBV5-4	TRBJ2-3	TRBD2	CASSLEMRLAEEYF	TGTGCCAGCAGCTTGGAAATGCGGCTAGCGGAGGAGTATTTT
.	TRBV2	TRBJ1-4	.	CASEAELLTTNEKLFF	TGTGCCTCAGAGGCCGAACTTTTGACAACTAATGAAAAACTGTTTTTT
.	TRBV18	TRBJ2-6	.	CASSQIGSGANVLTF	TGTGCCAGCTCCCAAATAGGCTCTGGGGCCAACGTCCTGACTTTC
.	TRBV6-5	TRBJ1-5	.	CATSRQGISNQPQHF	TGTGCCACCTCACGGCAGGGAATAAGCAATCAGCCCCAGCATTTT
few	TRBV7-6	TRBJ2-2	.	CASSSNLNPGELFF	TGTGCCAGCAGCTCTAACCTTAACCCCGGGGAGCTGTTTTTT
.	TRBV6-6	TRBJ1-4	.	CASAIRRGSNEKLFF	TGTGCCAGCGCGATTAGGCGGGGCTCTAATGAAAAACTGTTTTTT
few	TRBV6-2/TRBV6-3	TRBJ2-1	TRBD1	CASSYTGTGGNEQFF	TGTGCCAGCAGTTATACCGGGACAGGGGGCAATGAGCAGTTCTTC
.	TRBV28	TRBJ2-7	TRBD2	CASEAGGPDEQYF	TGTGCCAGCGAAGCGGGAGGGCCTGACGAGCAGTACTTC
.	TRBV27	TRBJ2-7	.	CASSFLEGHQYEQYF	TGTGCCAGCAGTTTTTTAGAGGGACACCAATACGAGCAGTACTTC
.	TRBV27	TRBJ2-7	.	CASGSHNSYEQYF	TGTGCCAGCGGGTCGCACAACTCCTACGAGCAGTACTTC
.	TRBV19	TRBJ1-2	TRBD1	CASSRTGSYGYTF	TGTGCCAGTAGTCGGACAGGGTCCTATGGCTACACCTTC
.	TRBV7-3	TRBJ2-3	TRBD1	CASSSRQGSTQYF	TGTGCCAGCAGCTCCCGACAGGGTAGTACGCAGTATTTT
few	TRBV2	TRBJ1-1	.	CASSTRTGEAFF	TGTGCCAGCAGTACTAGGACCGGTGAAGCTTTCTTT
.	TRBV7-6	TRBJ2-1	.	CASSLRDGGLGNEQFF	TGTGCCAGCAGCCTTAGGGATGGAGGGCTAGGAAATGAGCAGTTCTTC
.	TRBV4-2	TRBJ1-4	.	CASSQETDGNEKLFF	TGTGCCAGCAGCCAAGAAACGGACGGTAATGAAAAACTGTTTTTT
.	TRBV19	TRBJ1-5	TRBD1	CASRHPGGGNQPQHF	TGTGCCAGTAGACACCCAGGGGGAGGGAATCAGCCCCAGCATTTT
.	TRBV27	TRBJ2-1	TRBD2	CASSSLAGVLFEQFF	TGTGCCAGCAGTTCTTTAGCGGGAGTATTGTTTGAGCAGTTCTTC
.	TRBV4-3	TRBJ1-1	.	CASSQEGDSLIDTEAFF	TGCGCCAGCAGCCAAGAAGGGGACTCATTGATTGACACTGAAGCTTTCTTT
once	TRBV13	TRBJ2-7	.	CASSPPPAGGEQYF	TGTGCCAGCAGCCCTCCACCGGCGGGCGGGGAGCAGTACTTC
.	TRBV14	TRBJ2-7	TRBD1	CASSPSDRIYEQYF	TGTGCCAGCAGCCCATCGGACAGGATCTACGAGCAGTACTTC
.	TRBV6-1	TRBJ2-3	TRBD2	CASSEEIPERGFTDTQYF	TGTGCCAGCAGTGAAGAGATTCCCGAGCGGGGGTTCACAGATACGCAGTATTTT
.	TRBV29-1	TRBJ1-1	.	CSSLRGVRDTEAFF	TGCAGCTCCCTCAGGGGAGTCCGGGACACTGAAGCTTTCTTT
.	TRBV6-2/TRBV6-3	TRBJ1-2	.	CASTPWGGDADGYTF	TGTGCCAGCACCCCGTGGGGGGGCGACGCGGATGGCTACACCTTC
.	TRBV18	TRBJ1-2	.	CASSPGAGRPDGYTF	TGTGCCAGCTCACCAGGGGCAGGGAGACCAGATGGCTACACCTTC
once	TRBV5-4	TRBJ1-1	.	CASSVQGFAEAFF	TGTGCCAGCAGCGTACAGGGTTTTGCTGAAGCTTTCTTT
.	TRBV20-1	TRBJ2-4	.	CSASIRTAKNIQYF	TGCAGTGCTAGTATCCGGACGGCCAAAAACATTCAGTACTTC